The 17 T cell receptor beta chains presented below share a single source sample, sequenced in a study of early T cells in non-severe SARS-CoV-2 infection (TCRdb year 2021). Receptor libraries were prepared by 5' RACE. Sequencing relied on a NextSeq 500. The public reads were reprocessed in TCRdb via fastp at Q25 and MiXCR, keeping in-frame beta chains. Identical CDR3 proteins give one entry, which carries the most common genes and DNA. This sample is represented by approximately 70,000 distinct CDR3 sequences; under 15% of them were singletons. The ten top clones hold around 2.8% of the sample. The specimen was whole blood, collected at baseline. All receptors come from an adult who was a healthcare worker with PCR-confirmed SARS-CoV-2 infection or an uninfected control (not recorded which).

A few counts support this clonotype. This chain links TRBV11-2 with TRBJ2-7, with 7 bases lining up with TRBD1. The CDR3 has 16 amino acids. J was trimmed by 5 bases and V by 5 bases; bases with no gene match: 15. The germline V gene has CDR1 SGHAT and CDR2 FQNNGV. DNA of the CDR3: TGTGCCAGCAGCACGACAGGGACCGGTCTCAGGGACGAGCAGTACTTC. Residues: CASSTTGTGLRDEQYF.

The V and J genes are TRBV11-2 and TRBJ2-7, with D unresolved. Germline CDR1 SGHAT, CDR2 FQNNGV. The CDR3 sequence is 12 residues long. The V gene lost 1 base and the J gene lost 5 bases, with 6 bases spanning the gap. The CDR3 DNA reads as TGTGCCAGCAGCTTAGTCCCCCACGAGCAGTACTTC. Translated: CASSLVPHEQYF.

This clonotype was recorded many times. The chain employs TRBV4-3 and TRBJ2-5, with TRBD1 identical over 8 bases. The germline CDR1 and CDR2 sequences are LGHNA and YSLEER. The CDR3 covers 14 residues. After removal of 3 bases from V and 5 bases from J, the junction contained 5 bases not matched to a gene. CDR3 coding DNA: TGCGCCAGCAGCCACTCCAGGGGGCGGGAGACCCAGTACTTC. It codes for CASSHSRGRETQYF.

The chain couples TRBV7-2 to TRBJ2-2; TRBD1 matches 7 bases. CDR1 is SGHTA and CDR2 is FQGNSA in the germline V gene. The length of the CDR3 is 15 residues. With 2 bases clipped from V and 5 bases from J, the junction kept 5 bases outside the gene matches. This CDR3 reads CASSLQHRGTGELFF. The CDR3 coding sequence is TGTGCCAGCAGCTTACAGCACAGGGGAACCGGGGAGCTGTTTTTT.

The chain has TRBV27 and TRBJ2-7, with 9 positions matching TRBD1. The CDR3 spans 18 residues. J was trimmed by 4 bases and V by 5 bases; bases with no gene match: 18. From germline, CDR1 is MNHEY and CDR2 SMNVEV (reference sequence). CDR3 coding DNA: TGTGCCAGCAGTCAGGCACCGGTAGGACAGGGGTACCCATACGAGCAGTACTTC. It codes for CASSQAPVGQGYPYEQYF.

This clonotype appeared a few times. The CDR3 region has the DNA TGCGCCAGCAAAGGGACAACGTCCTCCTACGAGCAGTACTTC. Amino acids: CASKGTTSSYEQYF. The J gene is TRBJ2-7, the V gene TRBV5-1, with D maybe TRBD1 (6 bases). Germline CDR1 reads SGHRS; CDR2 reads YFSETQ. The CDR3 is 14 residues long. The V gene lost 6 bases and the J gene lost 0 bases, with 13 bases spanning the gap.

This clonotype was counted many times. V is TRBV28 and J is TRBJ1-1, with TRBD1 as a possible D gene (5 bases). V was cut by 7 bases and J by 4 bases, with 13 bases left in between. The CDR3 has 13 amino acids. Germline loops: CDR1 MDHEN, CDR2 SYDVKM. The CDR3 loop is CASKFGGGTEAFF. In nucleotides, the CDR3 is TGTGCCAGCAAGTTTGGTGGGGGCACTGAAGCTTTCTTT.

The V and J genes are TRBV18 and TRBJ1-1, with D unresolved. Germline CDR1 reads KGHSH; CDR2 reads LQKENI. With 3 bases removed from V and 6 bases from J, the gap between germline ends came to 14 bases. This CDR3 is 14 amino acids long. In DNA, the CDR3 is TGTGCCAGCTCACCCAAGGAAGGAGTAGCTGAAGCTTTCTTT. Its translation is CASSPKEGVAEAFF.

The chain carries TRBV12-3 or TRBV12-4 and TRBJ1-1; D not resolved. CDR3 length: 14 residues. Trimming took 6 bases from V and 3 from J, leaving 14 bases between them. CDR3: CASSPPISYTEAFF. DNA for the CDR3: TGTGCCAGCAGCCCTCCCATTTCGTACACTGAAGCTTTCTTT.

This clonotype has ten or more counts. The chain links TRBV6-5 to TRBJ2-4; TRBD1 might be the D (7 bases). The germline gives CDR1 MNHEY, CDR2 SVGAGI. Deletions cut 6 bases from V and 0 bases from J, with 12 bases between. This CDR3 is built from 15 residues. CDR3 coding DNA: TGTGCCAGCAGATCAGGGGGGCTAGCCAAAAACATTCAGTACTTC. This translates into CASRSGGLAKNIQYF.

This clonotype was found many times. Written as DNA, the CDR3 is TGTGCCAGCAGCCCCCCGACACCGTCCCCAGACGAGCAGTACTTC. Translation gives CASSPPTPSPDEQYF. V usage is TRBV7-9 and J usage is TRBJ2-7, with D uncertain. Germline V gene sequence: CDR1 SEHNR, CDR2 FQNEAQ (reference sequence). V lost 5 bases to trimming and J lost 5 bases, with 19 bases between them. This CDR3 comprises 15 residues.

This clonotype was detected only a few times. Compared with germline, one end of the junction differs, possibly owing to a read error. The chain combines TRBV15 with TRBJ2-1; D ambiguous. CDR3 length: 17 amino acids. Germline V gives CDR1 LNHNV, CDR2 YYDKDF (reference sequence). The DNA of the CDR3 is TGTGCCGCCAGCAGAGATCGTACTTATGGGTCGATAGATGAGCAGTTCTTC. Protein: CAASRDRTYGSIDEQFF.

Only a few counts were recorded for this clonotype. The chain carries TRBV6-1 and TRBJ2-1; TRBD2 matches at 10 bases. This CDR3 has 15 residues. Germline assignment: CDR1 MNHNS and CDR2 SASEGT. V trimming: 6 bases; J trimming: 4 bases; junction bases outside the gene matches: 6. CDR3 in amino acids: CASSLGLAEYNEQFF. CDR3 DNA: TGTGCCAGCAGCCTAGGACTAGCGGAATACAATGAGCAGTTCTTC.

This clonotype was counted a few times. The gene calls are TRBV28 and TRBJ2-3, with TRBD2 as a possible D gene (5 bases). The ends were cut back, 6 bases at V and 0 bases at J, with 13 bases in the middle. The CDR3 extends over 15 amino acids. Germline CDR1 reads MDHEN; CDR2 reads SYDVKM. The CDR3 DNA reads as TGTGCCAGCAGCAAACTAGACCCGAGCACAGATACGCAGTATTTT. Translated, it gives CASSKLDPSTDTQYF.

This clonotype was seen more than once but under ten times. V gene TRBV7-2 combines with J gene TRBJ1-1, with D hard to call. The ends were cut back, 2 bases at V and 1 base at J, with 5 bases in the middle. The germline V gene has CDR1 SGHTA and CDR2 FQGNSA. CDR3 length equals 13 residues. The CDR3 nucleotides read TGTGCCAGCAGCTTACCAGGGAACACTGAAGCTTTCTTT. Its protein product is CASSLPGNTEAFF.

The genes are TRBV11-2 and TRBJ2-2; D ambiguous. There are 14 residues in the CDR3. Deletions cut 5 bases from V and 3 bases from J, with 10 bases between. Germline CDR1 and CDR2: SGHAT and FQNNGV. CDR3 in amino acids: CASSAGRYTGELFF. As DNA, the CDR3 is TGTGCCAGCAGCGCTGGACGTTACACCGGGGAGCTGTTTTTT.

This clonotype was seen only a few times. The chain couples TRBV3-1 to TRBJ1-5; D is unresolved. Trimming cost V 1 base and J 0 bases, with 10 bases left between them. The CDR3 consists of 16 residues. Germline-derived CDR1 and CDR2 are LGHDT and YNNKEL (reference sequence). The CDR3 bases are TGTGCCAGCAGCCAAGGTCGCAGGTATAGCAATCAGCCCCAGCATTTT. The encoded protein is CASSQGRRYSNQPQHF. Using reference TRBV3-1 and TRBJ1-5 for the parts outside the CDR3, the full variable domain is DTAVSQTPKYLVTQMGNDKSIKCEQNLGHDTMYWYKQDSKKFLKIMFSYNNKELIINETVPNRFSPKSPDKAHLNLHINSLELGDSAVYFCASSQGRRYSNQPQHFGDGTRLSIL.